One and the same sample provided the 3 T cell receptor beta chains below, sequenced in a study of blood T cell repertoires in COVID-19. The repertoire was sequenced with immunoSEQ multiplex PCR; TCRdb's copy has only in-frame clones and lacks some. Among fewer than 300,000 clones listed, about nine tenths were seen once. Sequencing was performed on PBMCs or T cells enriched from blood (not recorded which). The source is a man younger than 30 who had recovered from COVID-19.

This clone occurred once. CDR3 residues: CASSLTGESDTQYF. For the CDR3, the DNA is TGCGCCAGCAGCTTGACAGGGGAATCAGATACGCAGTATTTT. The chain uses TRBV5-1 and TRBJ2-3, with 7 bases identical to TRBD1. The CDR3 has 14 amino acids. The germline V gene has CDR1 SGHRS and CDR2 YFSETQ. The trim removed 1 base at V and 4 bases at J, leaving 3 bases unmatched.

The chain combines TRBV24-1 with TRBJ1-2; maybe TRBD1 (5 bases). CDR3 length equals 14 residues. Deletions cut 0 bases from V and 2 bases from J, with 6 bases between. Germline CDR1 is KGHDR and CDR2 is SFDVKD. Here the CDR3 reads CATSDLSGNYGYTF. The CDR3 bases are TGTGCCACCAGTGATTTGTCAGGGAACTATGGCTACACCTTC.

The chain is built from TRBV7-9 and TRBJ1-4, with TRBD1 identical over 7 bases. Germline CDR1 reads SEHNR; CDR2 reads FQNEAQ (reference sequence). The CDR3 spans 14 residues. With V trimmed by 2 bases and J by 6 bases, 3 bases remained unmatched. CDR3 coding DNA: TGTGCCAGCAGCTTATTCCAGGGGGATGAAAAACTGTTTTTT. Protein product: CASSLFQGDEKLFF.